This T cell receptor beta chain was retrieved from a study of cytomegalovirus exposure and HLA in healthy donors. For the study at large: Genetic ancestry analysis placed about 84% of the 398 donors that were genotyped in the Caucasian-associated cluster.

Trimming took 4 bases from V and 7 from J; bases not matched to a gene: 10. The CDR3 consists of 15 residues. In germline, CDR1 is SNHLY, CDR2 FYNNEI. The PCR used 60 Vbeta and 13 Jbeta primers. Profiled with immunoSEQ multiplex PCR; TCRdb holds only in-frame clones, not every one. The sample carries roughly 110,000 clones, about 70% recorded once. This sequence joins TRBV2 and TRBJ2-1, with TRBD2 identical over 7 bases. The TCR originated in a human donor in good health. What was sequenced was PBMCs. The CDR3 protein is CASSVSSGISNEQFF. The CDR3 DNA reads as TGTGCCAGCAGTGTATCCAGCGGGATTAGTAATGAGCAGTTCTTC.